These 16 T cell receptor beta chains originate from one sample sequenced in a study of long-term antiretroviral therapy in people with HIV. An immunoSEQ assay, version v3.0, was performed at survey level. Here immunoSEQ multiplex PCR was the method, and the copy in TCRdb shows in-frame clones only, minus some. The sample lists 20,000 to 30,000 clones, 65% to 85% occurring once. The source was unsorted PBMCs, collected 4.1 to 4.5 years after starting antiretroviral therapy. The receptors stem from a man aged 25 to 40 with HIV.

This chain links TRBV18 with TRBJ1-5; 9 bases agree with TRBD1. Germline CDR1 is KGHSH and CDR2 is LQKENI. V lost 6 bases to trimming and J lost 4 bases; unmatched junction nucleotides: 10. There are 16 residues in the CDR3. The CDR3 here is CASSRAGTGMNQPQHF. The CDR3 DNA sequence: TGTGCCAGCTCCCGAGCCGGGACAGGGATGAATCAGCCCCAGCATTTT.

This chain joins TRBV9 and TRBJ1-3; no clear D gene. The length of the CDR3 is 14 residues. V shed 0 bases and J shed 0 bases, with 4 bases lying between them. From germline, CDR1 is SGDLS and CDR2 YYNGEE. The CDR3 here is CASSVDSSGNTIYF. CDR3 DNA: TGTGCCAGCAGCGTAGATTCCTCTGGAAACACCATATATTTT.

The CDR3 loop reads CASSSHESGRLSYNEQFF. CDR3 in DNA: TGTGCCAGCAGCTCCCATGAGTCAGGCCGACTCTCCTACAATGAGCAGTTCTTC. This chain connects TRBV13 to TRBJ2-1; D remains ambiguous. This CDR3 region has 18 residues. V lost 4 bases to trimming and J lost 0 bases, with 19 bases between them. Per the germline V gene, CDR1 is PRHDT and CDR2 is FYEKMQ (reference sequence).

This chain uses TRBV4-1 with TRBJ1-4; D is perhaps TRBD1 (5 bases). CDR3 length equals 17 residues. Trimming shortened V by 4 bases and J by 4 bases, and 19 bases separated the two germline ends. CDR1 is MGHRA, CDR2 YSYEKL, per germline. The DNA for the CDR3 is TGCGCCAGCAGCCCCAGGGCGGTGGGGTTGGATAATGAAAAACTGTTTTTT. This translates into CASSPRAVGLDNEKLFF.

The chain couples TRBV18 to TRBJ2-3, with D possibly being TRBD1 (5 bases). Germline V gene lookup returns CDR1 KGHSH and CDR2 LQKENI. The V end was cut by 6 bases, the J end by 5 bases, with 12 bases between. The CDR3 contains 13 residues. The CDR3 sequence is CASSPAGKDTQYF. Written as DNA, the CDR3 is TGTGCCAGCTCCCCTGCAGGGAAAGATACGCAGTATTTT. The complete variable domain, with remaining parts taken from reference TRBV18 and TRBJ2-3, reads NAGVMQNPRHLVRRRGQEARLRCSPMKGHSHVYWYRQLPEEGLKFMVYLQKENIIDESGMPKERFSAEFPKEGPSILRIQQVVRGDSAAYFCASSPAGKDTQYFGPGTRLTVL.

J is TRBJ2-1 and V is TRBV5-1; 11 bases are a match to TRBD2. Trimming took 5 bases from V and 6 from J; bases not matched to a gene: 19. Germline V gene sequence: CDR1 SGHRS, CDR2 YFSETQ. The CDR3 totals 19 residues. The DNA of the CDR3 is TGCGCCAGCAGGTCAGGGTCGGTGACTAGCGGGAAAGAATTCAATGAGCAGTTCTTC. It codes for CASRSGSVTSGKEFNEQFF.

This chain connects TRBV25-1 to TRBJ2-2; D is uncertain. CDR1 and CDR2 (germline): MGHDK, SYGVNS. CDR3 length: 14 residues. V gave up 3 bases and J gave up 1 base, with 6 bases separating them. CDR3 sequence (DNA): TGTGCCAGCAGTGACAAACTGAACACCGGGGAGCTGTTTTTT. The encoded protein is CASSDKLNTGELFF.

V is TRBV10-2 and J is TRBJ1-4, with TRBD1 matching 7 bases. Germline assignment: CDR1 WSHSY and CDR2 SAAADI. V was pared by 7 bases and J by 7 bases, with 6 bases of the junction left unmatched. CDR3 length equals 13 residues. The CDR3 coding sequence is TGCGCCAGCACCCCAGGGGGAGGTGAAAAACTGTTTTTT. It codes for CASTPGGGEKLFF.

The chain joins TRBV20-1 to TRBJ2-5; the D gene is possibly TRBD1 (5 bases). The CDR3 covers 11 residues. V was clipped by 3 bases and J by 4 bases, with 6 bases between them. The germline V gene encodes CDR1 DFQATT and CDR2 SNEGSKA (reference sequence). DNA for the CDR3: TGCAGTGCTAGGGGGCGAGAGACCCAGTACTTC. Its protein product is CSARGRETQYF.

The V gene is TRBV29-1, the J gene TRBJ2-1; TRBD1 matches at 10 bases. This CDR3 has 15 amino acids. V was clipped by 6 bases and J by 8 bases; unmatched bases: 13. The germline V gene encodes CDR1 SQVTM and CDR2 ANQGSEA. The CDR3 sequence is CSVPLPDRGGDEQFF. The DNA of the CDR3 is TGCAGCGTCCCCCTACCGGACAGGGGGGGAGATGAGCAGTTCTTC.

The chain uses TRBV7-6 and TRBJ2-6, with TRBD1 matching over 11 bases. CDR3 length: 19 residues. Germline loops: CDR1 SGHVS, CDR2 FNYEAQ. V lost 1 base and J lost 0; bases outside the gene matches: 5. The CDR3 spells CASSLDGQGAPSGANVLTF. CDR3 in DNA: TGTGCCAGCAGCTTAGATGGACAGGGGGCCCCCTCTGGGGCCAACGTCCTGACTTTC.

The CDR3 loop is CASSFSPYNEQFF. Written as DNA, the CDR3 is TGTGCCAGCTCGTTTTCGCCCTACAATGAGCAGTTCTTC. The genes are TRBV19 and TRBJ2-1; D uncertain. The V and J ends lost 9 bases and 2 bases respectively, with 11 bases between them. Germline lookup yields CDR1 LNHDA and CDR2 SQIVND (reference sequence). This CDR3 contains 13 residues. The full variable domain, completed using reference TRBV19 and TRBJ2-1, is DGGITQSPKYLFRKEGQNVTLSCEQNLNHDAMYWYRQDPGQGLRLIYYSQIVNDFQKGDIAEGYSVSREKKESFPLTVTSAQKNPTAFYLCASSFSPYNEQFFGPGTRLTVL.

CDR3 nucleotides: TGTGCCAGTAGTATAGCTGCTAGTGTTGAGACCCAGTACTTC. Translating it yields CASSIAASVETQYF. The chain combines TRBV19 with TRBJ2-5, with D hard to call. Between the trimmed V and J ends, which lost 1 base and 5 bases, there was a span of 11 bases. This CDR3 has 14 residues. Germline CDR1 and CDR2: LNHDA and SQIVND (reference sequence).

This clone came up a few times. The chain recombines TRBV7-9 with TRBJ1-1; 8 positions match TRBD1. The trim removed 5 bases at V and 1 base at J, leaving 3 bases unmatched. This CDR3 contains 14 residues. The V gene's germline CDR1 is SEHNR and CDR2 FQNEAQ (reference sequence). The CDR3 nucleotides read TGTGCCAGCAGCGGGGGACAGGCGAACACTGAAGCTTTCTTT. This encodes CASSGGQANTEAFF. The complete variable domain, with remaining parts taken from reference TRBV7-9 and TRBJ1-1, reads DTGVSQNPRHKITKRGQNVTFRCDPISEHNRLYWYRQTLGQGPEFLTYFQNEAQLEKSRLLSDRFSAERPKGSFSTLEIQRTEQGDSAMYLCASSGGQANTEAFFGQGTRLTVV.

Sample share makes this clone medium-sized (0.01 to 0.1%). The rearrangement links TRBV7-9 to TRBJ2-3; TRBD1 is a possible D gene (5 bases). CDR3 length: 17 residues. V lost 5 bases to trimming and J lost 0 bases, with 18 bases between them. Germline CDR1 reads SEHNR; CDR2 reads FQNEAQ (reference sequence). CDR3 DNA sequence: TGTGCCAGCAGCCCCTCCTGGGGCAGCCCTAGCACAGATACGCAGTATTTT. Translated, it gives CASSPSWGSPSTDTQYF.

The chain has TRBV15 and TRBJ2-7; 7 bases line up with TRBD2. Germline assignment: CDR1 LNHNV and CDR2 YYDKDF (reference sequence). J lost 5 bases, V lost 1 base, and 11 bases had no gene match. This CDR3 spans 16 amino acids. DNA for the CDR3: TGTGCCACCAGCAGAGGTAGTCGGACTAGTCGACACGAGCAGTACTTC. Encoded protein: CATSRGSRTSRHEQYF.